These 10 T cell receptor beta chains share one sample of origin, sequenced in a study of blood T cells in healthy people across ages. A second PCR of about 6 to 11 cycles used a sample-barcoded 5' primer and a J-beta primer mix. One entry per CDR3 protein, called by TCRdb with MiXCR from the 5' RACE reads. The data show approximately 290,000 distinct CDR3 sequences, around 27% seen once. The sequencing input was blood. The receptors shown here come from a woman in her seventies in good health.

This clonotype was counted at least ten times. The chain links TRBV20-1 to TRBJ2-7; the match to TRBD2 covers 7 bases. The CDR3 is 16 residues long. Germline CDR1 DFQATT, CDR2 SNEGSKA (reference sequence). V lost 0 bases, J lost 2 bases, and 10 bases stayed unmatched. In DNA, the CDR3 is TGCAGTGCTAGAGACCCCTATAAGGGAGGGACCTACGAGCAGTACTTC. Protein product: CSARDPYKGGTYEQYF.

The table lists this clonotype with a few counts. CDR3 residues: CASSFAGQGNSPLHF. The CDR3 nucleotides are TGTGCCAGCAGCTTCGCGGGACAGGGTAATTCACCCCTCCACTTT. The V and J genes are TRBV7-9 and TRBJ1-6; 9 bases agree with TRBD1. V lost 3 bases to trimming and J lost 6 bases; unmatched junction nucleotides: 3. Germline V gene lookup returns CDR1 SEHNR and CDR2 FQNEAQ (reference sequence). There are 15 residues in the CDR3.

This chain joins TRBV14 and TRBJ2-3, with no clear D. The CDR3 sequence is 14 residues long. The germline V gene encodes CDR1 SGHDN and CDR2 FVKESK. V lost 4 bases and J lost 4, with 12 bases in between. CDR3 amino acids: CASSPSGLSDTQYF. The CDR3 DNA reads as TGTGCCAGCAGCCCCAGTGGGCTCTCAGATACGCAGTATTTT. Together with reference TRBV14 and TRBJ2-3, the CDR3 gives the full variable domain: EAGVTQFPSHSVIEKGQTVTLRCDPISGHDNLYWYRRVMGKEIKFLLHFVKESKQDESGMPNNRFLAERTGGTYSTLKVQPAELEDSGVYFCASSPSGLSDTQYFGPGTRLTVL.

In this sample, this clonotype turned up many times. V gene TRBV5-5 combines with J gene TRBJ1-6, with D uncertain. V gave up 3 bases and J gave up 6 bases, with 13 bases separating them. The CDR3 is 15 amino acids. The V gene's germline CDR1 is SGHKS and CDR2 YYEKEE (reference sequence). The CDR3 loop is CASSSRAVANSPLHF. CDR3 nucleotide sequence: TGTGCCAGCAGCTCCCGAGCGGTCGCTAATTCACCCCTCCACTTT. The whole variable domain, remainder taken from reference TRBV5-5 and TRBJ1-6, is DAGVTQSPTHLIKTRGQQVTLRCSPISGHKSVSWYQQVLGQGPQFIFQYYEKEERGRGNFPDRFSARQFPNYSSELNVNALLLGDSALYLCASSSRAVANSPLHFGNGTRLTVT.

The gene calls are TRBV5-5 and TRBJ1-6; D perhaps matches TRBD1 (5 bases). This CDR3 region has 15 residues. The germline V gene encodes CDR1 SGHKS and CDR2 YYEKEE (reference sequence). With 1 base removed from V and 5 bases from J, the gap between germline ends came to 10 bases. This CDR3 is CASSLTTANNSPLHF. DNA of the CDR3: TGTGCCAGCAGCTTGACGACAGCCAATAATTCACCCCTCCACTTT.

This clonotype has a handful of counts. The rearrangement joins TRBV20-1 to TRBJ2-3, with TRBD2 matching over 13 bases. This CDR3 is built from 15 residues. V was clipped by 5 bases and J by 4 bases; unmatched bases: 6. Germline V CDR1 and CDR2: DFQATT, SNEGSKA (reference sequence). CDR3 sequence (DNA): TGCAGTGCTCTCGGACTAGCGGGAGTATCAGATACGCAGTATTTT. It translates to CSALGLAGVSDTQYF.

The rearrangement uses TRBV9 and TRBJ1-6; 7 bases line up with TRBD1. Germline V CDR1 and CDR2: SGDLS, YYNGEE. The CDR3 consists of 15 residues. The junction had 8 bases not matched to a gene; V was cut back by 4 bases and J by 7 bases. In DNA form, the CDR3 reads TGTGCCAGCAGCTTTTACAGGGGAGGGAATTCACCCCTCCACTTT. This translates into CASSFYRGGNSPLHF.

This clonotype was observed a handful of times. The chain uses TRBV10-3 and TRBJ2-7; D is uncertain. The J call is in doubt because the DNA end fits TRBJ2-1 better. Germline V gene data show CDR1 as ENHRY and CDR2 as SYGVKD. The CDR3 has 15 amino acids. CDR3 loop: CAISESGISLNEQFF. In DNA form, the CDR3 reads TGTGCCATCAGTGAGTCAGGAATTAGCTTAAATGAGCAGTTCTTC.

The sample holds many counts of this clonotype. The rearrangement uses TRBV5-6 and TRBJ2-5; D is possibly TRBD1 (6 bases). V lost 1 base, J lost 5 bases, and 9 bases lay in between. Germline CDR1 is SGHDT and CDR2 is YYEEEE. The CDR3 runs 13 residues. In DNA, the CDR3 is TGTGCCAGCAGCTTGCCAGGGGTGGAGACCCAGTACTTC. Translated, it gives CASSLPGVETQYF.

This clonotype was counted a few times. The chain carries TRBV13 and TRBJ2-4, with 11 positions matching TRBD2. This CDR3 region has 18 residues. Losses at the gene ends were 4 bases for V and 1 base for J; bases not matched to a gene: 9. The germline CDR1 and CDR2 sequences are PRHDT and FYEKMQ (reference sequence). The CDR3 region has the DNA TGTGCCAGCAGCTCGGGACTAGCGGTAGGGGGGGCCAAAAACATTCAGTACTTC. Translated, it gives CASSSGLAVGGAKNIQYF.